The 18 T cell receptor beta chains below come from one sample, sequenced in a study of shared clonotypes between healthy human individuals. Naive CD8 isolation took CD45RO-negative cells positively selected for CCR7 and excluded terminally differentiated effector memory CD45RA+ cells. The table came from immunoSEQ multiplex PCR; TCRdb's copy has only in-frame clones and leaves some out. The sample yields around 560,000 clones, about 95% seen once. The sequencing input was naive CD8+ T cells sorted from blood. Receptor source: a woman under 40 in good health.

This rearrangement joins TRBV5-4 to TRBJ2-3; 9 bases line up with TRBD1. The junction had 4 bases not matched to a gene; V was cut back by 4 bases and J by 1 base. The CDR3 is 15 amino acids. CDR1 is SGHNT, CDR2 YYREEE, per germline (reference sequence). The CDR3 is CASSPWTGGTDTQYF. The CDR3 DNA reads TGTGCCAGCAGCCCCTGGACAGGGGGCACAGATACGCAGTATTTT.

The chain links TRBV4-2 to TRBJ1-6; 11 positions agree with TRBD1. Germline lookup yields CDR1 LGHNA and CDR2 YNFKEQ. V trimming: 4 bases; J trimming: 10 bases; junction bases outside the gene matches: 6. This CDR3 is 15 amino acids long. CDR3 coding DNA: TGTGCCAGCAGCCTAGGACAGGGGGCCGGGTCACCCCTCCACTTT. Its protein product is CASSLGQGAGSPLHF.

The genes are TRBV6-6 and TRBJ2-3, with a possible D match to TRBD1 (6 bases). CDR3 size: 13 residues. The V and J ends lost 5 bases and 1 base respectively, with 7 bases between them. CDR1 is MNHNY and CDR2 is SVGAGI in the germline V gene (reference sequence). CDR3 DNA sequence: TGTGCCAGCAGTCGGACAGGCACAGATACGCAGTATTTT. It codes for CASSRTGTDTQYF.

The J gene is TRBJ2-1, the V gene TRBV7-9; TRBD1 might be the D (6 bases). The length of the CDR3 is 16 residues. The V end lost 5 bases, the J end lost 8 bases, and 22 bases lay between the germline ends. CDR1 SEHNR and CDR2 FQNEAQ come from the germline V gene (reference sequence). The CDR3 DNA follows: TGTGCCAGCAGCCCGGACAAGACAGGTTTTGGCGATGAGCAGTTCTTC. This encodes CASSPDKTGFGDEQFF. Looking up the rest from reference TRBV7-9 and TRBJ2-1 gives the full variable domain: DTGVSQNPRHKITKRGQNVTFRCDPISEHNRLYWYRQTLGQGPEFLTYFQNEAQLEKSRLLSDRFSAERPKGSFSTLEIQRTEQGDSAMYLCASSPDKTGFGDEQFFGPGTRLTVL.

J is TRBJ2-3 and V is TRBV28; D uncertain. In germline, CDR1 is MDHEN, CDR2 SYDVKM. The V and J ends lost 6 bases and 5 bases respectively, with 15 bases between them. The CDR3 is made up of 14 amino acids. CDR3 nucleotide sequence: TGTGCCAGCAGCCGAACCGGGCCTATAGATACGCAGTATTTT. Its translation is CASSRTGPIDTQYF.

This chain uses TRBV4-1 with TRBJ1-5, with D possibly being TRBD1 (6 bases). Between the trimmed V and J ends, which lost 1 base and 0 bases, there was a span of 10 bases. The germline V gene encodes CDR1 MGHRA and CDR2 YSYEKL. The CDR3 is 16 amino acids. The CDR3 is CASSQVPGDSNQPQHF. CDR3 nucleotides: TGCGCCAGCAGCCAAGTCCCAGGGGATAGCAATCAGCCCCAGCATTTT.

The J gene is TRBJ2-1, the V gene TRBV29-1; D tentatively reads TRBD1 or TRBD2 (5 bases each). In germline, CDR1 is SQVTM, CDR2 ANQGSEA. The CDR3 is 13 residues long. V was clipped by 0 bases and J by 10 bases, with 13 bases between them. The CDR3 reads CSVEDRPGTEQFF. In nucleotides, the CDR3 is TGCAGCGTTGAAGATCGGCCCGGGACCGAGCAGTTCTTC.

The chain has TRBV9 and TRBJ1-5, with TRBD1 matching over 8 bases. CDR3 length: 15 amino acids. CDR1 and CDR2 from the germline V gene are SGDLS and YYNGEE. The V gene end was trimmed by 3 bases and the J gene end by 0 bases; junction bases not matched to a gene: 2. The CDR3 spells CASSATGDSNQPQHF. CDR3 in DNA: TGTGCCAGCAGCGCGACAGGGGATAGCAATCAGCCCCAGCATTTT.

CDR3 sequence (DNA): TGTGCCAGCAAAAAACAACAGACTAGCGGGTACGAGCAGTACTTC. This gives the protein CASKKQQTSGYEQYF. The chain links TRBV6-5 to TRBJ2-7; TRBD2 agrees at 10 bases. Trimming removed 7 bases from V and 4 bases from J; junction bases left unmatched: 10. This CDR3 is 15 amino acids long. Germline CDR1 is MNHEY and CDR2 is SVGAGI.

V and J are TRBV5-8 and TRBJ2-7; 7 nucleotides line up with TRBD1. V was clipped by 2 bases and J by 2 bases; unmatched bases: 13. Per the germline V gene, CDR1 is SGHTS and CDR2 is YDEGEE. This CDR3 comprises 17 residues. CDR3 coding DNA: TGTGCCAGCAGCTTCCCTTGGACAGGAGAGGGGACCTACGAGCAGTACTTC. It specifies CASSFPWTGEGTYEQYF.

In regard to this clone: This CDR3 is also generated by other DNA sequences in the sample. The chain joins TRBV9 to TRBJ1-2; no firm D call. Per the germline V gene, CDR1 is SGDLS and CDR2 is YYNGEE. The CDR3 length is 12 residues. Trimming pared 3 bases from V and 5 bases from J, leaving 8 bases between. The CDR3 here is CASSGGVYGYTF. The CDR3 region has the DNA TGTGCCAGCAGCGGCGGGGTTTATGGCTACACCTTC.

The V gene is TRBV5-1, the J gene TRBJ2-2; perhaps TRBD1 as D (8 bases). The CDR3 length is 16 residues. The V and J ends lost 5 bases and 4 bases respectively, with 18 bases between them. The germline V gene encodes CDR1 SGHRS and CDR2 YFSETQ. CDR3 in amino acids: CASRGRDRRGTGELFF. Here the CDR3 DNA reads TGCGCCAGCAGGGGGAGGGACAGGAGAGGCACCGGGGAGCTGTTTTTT.

This CDR3 reads CASSLVQGTSYEQYF. CDR3 DNA sequence: TGTGCCAGCAGCTTAGTTCAGGGGACCTCCTACGAGCAGTACTTC. The chain uses TRBV7-9 and TRBJ2-7; maybe TRBD1 (6 bases). The V gene's germline CDR1 is SEHNR and CDR2 FQNEAQ (reference sequence). The CDR3 extends over 15 amino acids. Trimming cost V 1 base and J 0 bases, with 10 bases left between them.

This chain links TRBV28 with TRBJ1-2; 7 nucleotides align to TRBD1. Germline V gives CDR1 MDHEN, CDR2 SYDVKM. The CDR3 is made up of 14 amino acids. Trimming removed 2 bases from V and 6 bases from J; junction bases left unmatched: 6. CDR3 sequence: CASSLIRGGHGYTF. CDR3 coding DNA: TGTGCCAGCAGTTTAATTCGAGGGGGCCATGGCTACACCTTC.

A remark on this clone: In the same sample, other DNA sequences code for this CDR3. The chain couples TRBV6-5 to TRBJ1-5, with unresolved D. In germline, CDR1 is MNHEY, CDR2 SVGAGI. The V end was cut by 2 bases, the J end by 4 bases, with 6 bases between. This CDR3 is built from 13 residues. The DNA of the CDR3 is TGTGCCAGCAGTTACGGGGTGAATCAGCCCCAGCATTTT. It specifies CASSYGVNQPQHF.

The chain has TRBV27 and TRBJ1-1; perhaps TRBD1 as D (6 bases). The V and J ends lost 6 bases and 4 bases respectively, with 15 bases between them. Germline-derived CDR1 and CDR2 are MNHEY and SMNVEV (reference sequence). CDR3 length: 14 residues. The CDR3 sequence is CASRLRGGGTEAFF. CDR3 sequence (DNA): TGTGCCAGCAGGTTAAGGGGGGGAGGCACTGAAGCTTTCTTT.

The chain joins TRBV4-1 to TRBJ2-2; D not certain. V was pared by 4 bases and J by 6 bases, with 6 bases between. Germline V gene lookup returns CDR1 MGHRA and CDR2 YSYEKL. The length of the CDR3 is 12 residues. The CDR3 loop reads CASSPPSGELFF. The CDR3 bases are TGCGCCAGCAGCCCGCCTTCCGGGGAGCTGTTTTTT.

For this clone: Other DNA sequences in the same sample also yield this CDR3. V usage is TRBV7-9 and J usage is TRBJ2-7, with D tentatively TRBD1 (5 bases). The V end lost 5 bases, the J end lost 4 bases, and 12 bases lay between the germline ends. The germline gives CDR1 SEHNR, CDR2 FQNEAQ (reference sequence). The CDR3 length is 13 residues. CDR3 amino acids: CASSPGRAYEQYF. DNA for the CDR3: TGTGCCAGCAGCCCCGGCAGGGCGTACGAGCAGTACTTC.